This T cell receptor (beta chain) came from a study of Ad26.COV2.S vaccination and SARS-CoV-2 variants. Assay used: immunoSEQ multiplex PCR; TCRdb lists only in-frame clones, some missing. Of about 140,000 clones listed, more than 80% are singletons. The J segment lost 3 bases and the V segment lost 3 bases, leaving 5 bases of the junction unmatched. CDR1 and CDR2 from the germline V gene are KGHSY and FQNENV. The CDR3 has 16 amino acids. This clone was seen once. This receptor was obtained from a human donor who had recovered from COVID-19. J is TRBJ1-2 and V is TRBV16; 12 bases align to TRBD1. The source was peripheral blood, collected after recovery from COVID-19. The CDR3 here is CASSHPGTGGYYGYTF. For the CDR3, the DNA is TGTGCCAGCAGCCACCCCGGGACAGGGGGCTACTATGGCTACACCTTC.